This TCR beta chain emerged from a study of cytomegalovirus exposure and HLA in healthy donors. Overall study results and limits: As a later analysis revealed, most CMV-associated TCR beta chains appeared HLA-restricted. In presence/absence analyses, roughly uniform sequencing depth across donors was assumed. Indistinguishable V segments, including TRBV6-2 and TRBV6-3, were excluded. 15,000 to 20,000 TCR beta sequences were associated with HLA alleles at 0.05 false discovery rate in a later analysis.

This CDR3 contains 17 residues. V lost 3 bases and J 7 bases, leaving 21 bases between the germline ends. Germline V gene sequence: CDR1 MNHEY, CDR2 SMNVEV (reference sequence). In the case of this clone: Its specificity is unknown.

With 60 Vbeta and 13 Jbeta primers, the PCR was carried out. Using immunoSEQ multiplex PCR, the repertoire was profiled, and TCRdb retains in-frame clones only, with some absent. The repertoire includes 180,000 or so clones, 75% to 90% of them detected once, and about 1.3% sits in the top ten. The sequence was collected from a girl between 10 and 17 years old in good health and CMV-seropositive. V usage is TRBV27 and J usage is TRBJ1-4; perhaps TRBD1 as D (6 bases). The sample consisted of PBMCs. In DNA, the CDR3 is TGTGCCAGCAGTTTTATTCCCAGTGGGGGGGCTGGTGAAAAACTGTTTTTT. It translates to CASSFIPSGGAGEKLFF.